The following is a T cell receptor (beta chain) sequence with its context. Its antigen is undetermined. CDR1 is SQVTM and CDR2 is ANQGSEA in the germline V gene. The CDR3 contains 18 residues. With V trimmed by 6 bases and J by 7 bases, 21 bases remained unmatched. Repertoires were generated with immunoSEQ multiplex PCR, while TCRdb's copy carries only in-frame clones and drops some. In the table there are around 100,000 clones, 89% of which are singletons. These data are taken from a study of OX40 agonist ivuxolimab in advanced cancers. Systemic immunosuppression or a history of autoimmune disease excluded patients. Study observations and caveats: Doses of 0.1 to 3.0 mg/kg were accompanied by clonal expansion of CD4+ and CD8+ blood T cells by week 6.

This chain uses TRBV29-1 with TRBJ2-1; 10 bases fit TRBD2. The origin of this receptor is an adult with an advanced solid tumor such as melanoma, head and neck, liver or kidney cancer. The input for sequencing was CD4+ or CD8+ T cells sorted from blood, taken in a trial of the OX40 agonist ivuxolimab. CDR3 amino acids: CSVLPRRTSGDTKNEQFF. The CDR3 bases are TGCAGCGTCCTCCCCCGGAGAACTAGCGGGGATACTAAGAATGAGCAGTTCTTC.